What follows are 17 T cell receptor beta chains derived from one specimen sequenced in a study of blood T cell repertoires in COVID-19. Profiled with immunoSEQ multiplex PCR; TCRdb holds only in-frame clones, not every one. The repertoire consists of just over 250,000 clones, with 70% to 90% occurring once and the leading ten covering less than 3%. The sample comprised peripheral blood. The origin of the receptors is a woman in her 50s with acute or convalescent COVID-19.

This chain uses TRBV10-2 with TRBJ1-2; possible D gene TRBD1, 6 bases. V was pared by 4 bases and J by 5 bases, with 11 bases between. The length of the CDR3 is 13 residues. From germline, CDR1 is WSHSY and CDR2 SAAADI. CDR3: CASSGGGPYGYTF. The CDR3, as DNA: TGCGCCAGCAGTGGGGGGGGGCCTTATGGCTACACCTTC.

The gene calls are TRBV12-3 or TRBV12-4 and TRBJ2-7; no definite D call. CDR3 length: 11 amino acids. The V end lost 3 bases, the J end lost 6 bases, and 6 bases lay between the germline ends. The CDR3 DNA sequence: TGTGCCAGCAGTTTTTCTTTCGAGCAGTACTTC. Protein: CASSFSFEQYF.

For this clone: The sample has other DNA sequences that encode this CDR3 too. The V call is TRBV2, the J call TRBJ1-5; 9 nucleotides line up with TRBD1. Germline V CDR1 and CDR2: SNHLY, FYNNEI. The CDR3 has 15 residues. With V trimmed by 6 bases and J by 4 bases, 7 bases remained unmatched. The CDR3 bases are TGTGCCAGCAGCGGGGACAGGGTCGGAAATCAGCCCCAGCATTTT. This translates into CASSGDRVGNQPQHF.

For the CDR3, the DNA is TGCGCCAGGCCCTCAGGACTGGACAGAACTGAAGCTTTCTTT. This sequence encodes CARPSGLDRTEAFF. The V gene is TRBV5-1, the J gene TRBJ1-1; D may be TRBD1 (6 bases). CDR1 is SGHRS and CDR2 is YFSETQ in the germline V gene. There are 14 residues in the CDR3. With 8 bases removed from V and 5 bases from J, the gap between germline ends came to 19 bases. The full variable domain, with the rest looked up from reference TRBV5-1 and TRBJ1-1, is KAGVTQTPRYLIKTRGQQVTLSCSPISGHRSVSWYQQTPGQGLQFLFEYFSETQRNKGNFPGRFSGRQFSNSRSEMNVSTLELGDSALYLCARPSGLDRTEAFFGQGTRLTVV.

A single count supports this clone. The V gene is TRBV28, the J gene TRBJ2-1; 9 bases agree with TRBD1. This CDR3 has 15 residues. Losses at the gene ends were 3 bases for V and 5 bases for J; bases not matched to a gene: 5. Looked up from germline, CDR1 is MDHEN and CDR2 is SYDVKM. Written as DNA, the CDR3 is TGTGCCAGCAGTTTTCGGACAGGGGCAGACAATGAGCAGTTCTTC. It is translated as CASSFRTGADNEQFF.

This chain links TRBV19 with TRBJ1-1; TRBD1 might be the D (6 bases). The germline gives CDR1 LNHDA, CDR2 SQIVND (reference sequence). V shed 1 base and J shed 11 bases, with 17 bases lying between them. CDR3 size: 14 residues. CDR3 DNA: TGTGCCAGTAGTATAGCCCGGGACACTGGAGCGGCTTTCTTT. The encoded protein is CASSIARDTGAAFF.

The chain employs TRBV28 and TRBJ1-4; the match to TRBD1 covers 7 bases. V shed 9 bases and J 14 bases; nucleotides not matched to a gene: 6. The CDR3 spans 10 residues. Germline CDR1 and CDR2: MDHEN and SYDVKM. CDR3 nucleotides: TGTGCCAGTTGGGGCAGGGGGCTGTTTTTT. Encoded protein: CASWGRGLFF.

V gene TRBV5-4 combines with J gene TRBJ2-1; TRBD1 might be the D (6 bases). V shed 4 bases and J shed 4 bases, with 12 bases lying between them. Per germline, CDR1 SGHNT and CDR2 YYREEE (reference sequence). The CDR3 extends over 14 amino acids. Written as DNA, the CDR3 is TGTGCCAGCAGCGGACCTACAGGGTACAATGAGCAGTTCTTC. As protein: CASSGPTGYNEQFF. The complete variable domain, with remaining parts taken from reference TRBV5-4 and TRBJ2-1, reads ETGVTQSPTHLIKTRGQQVTLRCSSQSGHNTVSWYQQALGQGPQFIFQYYREEENGRGNFPPRFSGLQFPNYSSELNVNALELDDSALYLCASSGPTGYNEQFFGPGTRLTVL.

The V call is TRBV18, the J call TRBJ1-2; 7 bases fit TRBD1. V gave up 3 bases and J gave up 0 bases; unmatched junction bases: 10. The length of the CDR3 is 17 residues. Per germline, CDR1 KGHSH and CDR2 LQKENI. In nucleotides, the CDR3 is TGTGCCAGCTCACCCAGGACAGGCCTAGCCTCTAACTATGGCTACACCTTC. The encoded protein is CASSPRTGLASNYGYTF.

The rearrangement uses TRBV7-2 and TRBJ1-5, with a tentative D call TRBD1 (5 bases). CDR1 and CDR2 (germline): SGHTA, FQGNSA. The CDR3 totals 15 residues. Deletions cut 3 bases from V and 2 bases from J, with 11 bases between. DNA of the CDR3: TGTGCCAGCAGCTTGGGTTGGGGCGGCAATCAGCCCCAGCATTTT. Amino acids: CASSLGWGGNQPQHF.

This chain uses TRBV5-1 with TRBJ1-5; D not resolved. Germline V gene data show CDR1 as SGHRS and CDR2 as YFSETQ. V was shortened by 0 bases and J by 6 bases, with 13 bases between the two germline ends. CDR3 length: 15 amino acids. Here the CDR3 reads CASSLVGGSGQPQHF. The CDR3 DNA sequence: TGCGCCAGCAGCTTGGTCGGAGGGTCAGGTCAGCCCCAGCATTTT. The whole variable domain, filled in from reference TRBV5-1 and TRBJ1-5, reads KAGVTQTPRYLIKTRGQQVTLSCSPISGHRSVSWYQQTPGQGLQFLFEYFSETQRNKGNFPGRFSGRQFSNSRSEMNVSTLELGDSALYLCASSLVGGSGQPQHFGDGTRLSIL.

This chain joins TRBV7-6 and TRBJ1-2, with 8 bases matching TRBD1. CDR1 and CDR2 from the germline V gene are SGHVS and FNYEAQ. J was trimmed by 8 bases and V by 1 base; bases with no gene match: 6. This CDR3 is 14 amino acids long. As DNA, the CDR3 is TGTGCCAGCAGCTTAGGTCCAGGGGGCGAGGGCTACACCTTC. It yields the protein CASSLGPGGEGYTF.

This chain uses TRBV5-1 with TRBJ2-7, with 10 bases identical to TRBD2. V shed 5 bases and J 2 bases; nucleotides not matched to a gene: 7. Germline CDR1 SGHRS, CDR2 YFSETQ. The CDR3 has 15 residues. The CDR3 sequence is CASRIGLAGAYEQYF. The CDR3 DNA sequence: TGCGCCAGCAGGATAGGGCTAGCGGGGGCCTACGAGCAGTACTTC.

V and J are TRBV5-4 and TRBJ2-1; D might be TRBD1 (5 bases). Germline CDR1 SGHNT, CDR2 YYREEE (reference sequence). V was shortened by 4 bases and J by 5 bases, with 13 bases between the two germline ends. This CDR3 has 14 residues. The CDR3 DNA sequence: TGTGCCAGCAGCGGGGCAGACACGGACAATGAGCAGTTCTTC. It specifies CASSGADTDNEQFF. Based on the CDR3 plus reference TRBV5-4 and TRBJ2-1, the full variable domain is ETGVTQSPTHLIKTRGQQVTLRCSSQSGHNTVSWYQQALGQGPQFIFQYYREEENGRGNFPPRFSGLQFPNYSSELNVNALELDDSALYLCASSGADTDNEQFFGPGTRLTVL.

The V and J genes are TRBV18 and TRBJ1-2, with 9 positions matching TRBD1. After removal of 4 bases from V and 8 bases from J, the junction contained 11 bases not matched to a gene. This CDR3 spans 15 amino acids. Germline V gene lookup returns CDR1 KGHSH and CDR2 LQKENI. Written as DNA, the CDR3 is TGTGCCAGCTCACGTGCTGGACAGGGGACGTTGGGCTACACCTTC. Amino acids: CASSRAGQGTLGYTF.

The CDR3 sequence is CASRLTSGRTDTQYF. CDR3 nucleotides: TGTGCCAGCAGGCTCACTAGCGGCCGCACAGATACGCAGTATTTT. The genes are TRBV6-4 and TRBJ2-3, with 8 bases fitting TRBD2. Per the germline V gene, CDR1 is MRHNA and CDR2 is SNTAGT. V was clipped by 6 bases and J by 1 base; unmatched bases: 6. The CDR3 sequence is 15 residues long.

The chain carries TRBV28 and TRBJ2-7, with 7 bases that match TRBD1. This CDR3 is 14 amino acids long. Germline V gene sequence: CDR1 MDHEN, CDR2 SYDVKM. With 7 bases clipped from V and 2 bases from J, the junction kept 8 bases outside the gene matches. The CDR3 bases are TGTGCCAGCATCGCACAGGGGATCCCCTACGAGCAGTACTTC. Translation gives CASIAQGIPYEQYF.